The entry below describes one T cell receptor beta chain. Its antigen remains unidentified. These data are taken from a study of CD8 T cells in ankylosing spondylitis. Overall study findings and caveats: Seemingly distinctive of ankylosing spondylitis blood was a TCR beta motif formed by eight highly homologous variants. Researchers reportedly found disease-linked clones significantly enriched in matched ankylosing spondylitis synovial fluid. Those disease-linked clones were CD8+; they were also relatively rare in peripheral blood.

Molecular-barcoded quantitative 5'-RACE produced these TCR beta libraries. TCRdb processed the 5' RACE reads anew with MiXCR; each CDR3 protein has one entry. The table has about 220,000 distinct CDR3 sequences, around 18% seen once. V was pared by 2 bases and J by 4 bases, with 17 bases between. This CDR3 region has 16 residues. Germline lookup yields CDR1 SEHNR and CDR2 FQNEAQ (reference sequence). Sequenced sample: blood, either unsorted or a sorted T cell fraction (not recorded which). The genes are TRBV7-9 and TRBJ1-1; possibly TRBD1 for D (6 bases). The clonotype comes from a male donor with ankylosing spondylitis. CDR3 in DNA: TGTGCCAGCAGCTTATCGTCGGGGGGGGCCATCACTGAAGCTTTCTTT. Its protein product is CASSLSSGGAITEAFF.